This entry features one T cell receptor (beta chain) sequence. The data stem from a study of blood T cell repertoires in COVID-19. Germline V gene lookup returns CDR1 LGHDT and CDR2 YNNKEL (reference sequence). The CDR3 sequence is 15 residues long. V lost 7 bases, J lost 4 bases, and 6 bases stayed unmatched. Sequenced by immunoSEQ multiplex PCR; TCRdb stores in-frame clones only, minus some. In the table there are tens of thousands of clones, around 93% of which are singletons. This TCR came from a man aged 45 to 65 with acute or convalescent COVID-19. The sample taken for sequencing was peripheral blood. The V call is TRBV3-1 (or the pseudogene TRBV3-2), the J call TRBJ2-1; 11 nucleotides line up with TRBD1. The CDR3 loop reads CASTPGTGGYNEQFF. The CDR3 nucleotides are TGTGCCAGCACCCCGGGGACAGGGGGGTACAATGAGCAGTTCTTC.